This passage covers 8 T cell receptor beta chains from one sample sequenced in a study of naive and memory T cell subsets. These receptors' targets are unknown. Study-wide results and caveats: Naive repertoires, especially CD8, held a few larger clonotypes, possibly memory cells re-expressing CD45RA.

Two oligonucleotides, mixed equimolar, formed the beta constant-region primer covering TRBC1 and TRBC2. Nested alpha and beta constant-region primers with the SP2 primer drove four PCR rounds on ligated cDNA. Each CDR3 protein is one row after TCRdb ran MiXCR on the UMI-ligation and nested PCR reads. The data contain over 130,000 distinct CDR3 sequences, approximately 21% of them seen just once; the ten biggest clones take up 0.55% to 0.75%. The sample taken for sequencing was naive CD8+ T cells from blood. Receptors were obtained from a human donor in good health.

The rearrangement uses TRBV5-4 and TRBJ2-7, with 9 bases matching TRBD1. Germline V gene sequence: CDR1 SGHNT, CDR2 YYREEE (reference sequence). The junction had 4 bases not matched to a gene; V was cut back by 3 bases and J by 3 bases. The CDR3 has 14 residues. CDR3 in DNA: TGTGCCAGCAGCTCGGACAGGGGAAGCTACGAGCAGTACTTC. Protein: CASSSDRGSYEQYF.

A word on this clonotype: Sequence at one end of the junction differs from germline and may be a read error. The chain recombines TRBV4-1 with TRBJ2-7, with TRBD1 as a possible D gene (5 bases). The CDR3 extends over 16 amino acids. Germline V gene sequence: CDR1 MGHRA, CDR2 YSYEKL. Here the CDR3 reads CASSQAMQGLSDEQYF. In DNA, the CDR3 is TGCGCCAGCAGCCAAGCGATGCAGGGTCTCTCCGACGAGCAGTACTTC.

The CDR3 nucleotides are TGTGCCAGCAGTTCAGTAGCGGGAGTGGGTTACGAGCAGTACTTC. It translates to CASSSVAGVGYEQYF. V and J are TRBV27 and TRBJ2-7; 9 bases line up with TRBD2. Germline V gene sequence: CDR1 MNHEY, CDR2 SMNVEV (reference sequence). This CDR3 has 15 amino acids. With V trimmed by 4 bases and J by 4 bases, 8 bases remained unmatched.

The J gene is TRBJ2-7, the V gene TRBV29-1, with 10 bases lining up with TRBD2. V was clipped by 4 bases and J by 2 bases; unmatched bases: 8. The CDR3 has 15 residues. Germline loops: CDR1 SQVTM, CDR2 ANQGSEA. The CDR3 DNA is TGCAGCGTTGGTCTAGCGGGAGACGGACCCTACGAGCAGTACTTC. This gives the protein CSVGLAGDGPYEQYF.

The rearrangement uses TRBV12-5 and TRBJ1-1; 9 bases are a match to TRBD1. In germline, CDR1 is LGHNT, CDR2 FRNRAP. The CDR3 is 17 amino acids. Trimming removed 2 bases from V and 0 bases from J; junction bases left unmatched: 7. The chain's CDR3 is CASGLQRTGDLNTEAFF. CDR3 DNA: TGTGCTAGTGGTTTGCAACGGACAGGGGATTTGAACACTGAAGCTTTCTTT.

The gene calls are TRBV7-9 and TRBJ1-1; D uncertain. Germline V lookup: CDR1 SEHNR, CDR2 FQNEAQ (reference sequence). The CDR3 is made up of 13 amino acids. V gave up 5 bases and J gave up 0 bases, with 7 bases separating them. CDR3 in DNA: TGTGCCAGCAGCCCCCCTTTGAACACTGAAGCTTTCTTT. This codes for CASSPPLNTEAFF. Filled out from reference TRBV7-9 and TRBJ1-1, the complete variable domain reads DTGVSQNPRHKITKRGQNVTFRCDPISEHNRLYWYRQTLGQGPEFLTYFQNEAQLEKSRLLSDRFSAERPKGSFSTLEIQRTEQGDSAMYLCASSPPLNTEAFFGQGTRLTVV.

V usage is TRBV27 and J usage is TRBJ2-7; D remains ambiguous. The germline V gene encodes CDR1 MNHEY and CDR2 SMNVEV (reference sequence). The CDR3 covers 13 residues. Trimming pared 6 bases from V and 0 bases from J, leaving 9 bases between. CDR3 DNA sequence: TGTGCCAGCAGCTTCAAGTACTCCTACGAGCAGTACTTC. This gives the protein CASSFKYSYEQYF.

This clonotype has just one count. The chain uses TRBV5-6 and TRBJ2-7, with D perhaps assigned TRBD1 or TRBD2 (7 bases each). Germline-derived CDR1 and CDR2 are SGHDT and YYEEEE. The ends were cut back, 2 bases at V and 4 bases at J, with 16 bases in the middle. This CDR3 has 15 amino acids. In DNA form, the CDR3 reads TGTGCCAGCAGCTTCGGGACAGCGCGGGGGTACGAGCAGTACTTC. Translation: CASSFGTARGYEQYF. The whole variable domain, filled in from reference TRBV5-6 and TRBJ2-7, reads DAGVTQSPTHLIKTRGQQVTLRCSPKSGHDTVSWYQQALGQGPQFIFQYYEEEERQRGNFPDRFSGHQFPNYSSELNVNALLLGDSALYLCASSFGTARGYEQYFGPGTRLTVT.